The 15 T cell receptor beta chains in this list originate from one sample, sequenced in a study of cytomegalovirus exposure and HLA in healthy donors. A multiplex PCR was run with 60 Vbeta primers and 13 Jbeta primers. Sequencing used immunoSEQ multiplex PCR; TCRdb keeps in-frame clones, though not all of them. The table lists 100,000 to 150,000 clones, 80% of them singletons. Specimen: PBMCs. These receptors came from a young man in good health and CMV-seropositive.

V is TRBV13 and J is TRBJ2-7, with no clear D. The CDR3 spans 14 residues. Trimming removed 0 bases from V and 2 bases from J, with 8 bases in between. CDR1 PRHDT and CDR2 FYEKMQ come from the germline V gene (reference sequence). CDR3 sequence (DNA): TGTGCCAGCAGCTTAGGGCAGACACCCTACGAGCAGTACTTC. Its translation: CASSLGQTPYEQYF.

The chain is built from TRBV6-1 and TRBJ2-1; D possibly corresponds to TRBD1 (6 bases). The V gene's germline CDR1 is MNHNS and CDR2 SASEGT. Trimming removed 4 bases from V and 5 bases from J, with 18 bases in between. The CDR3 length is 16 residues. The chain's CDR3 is CASSAPDRILDNEQFF. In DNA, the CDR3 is TGTGCCAGCAGTGCGCCCGACAGGATACTCGACAATGAGCAGTTCTTC.

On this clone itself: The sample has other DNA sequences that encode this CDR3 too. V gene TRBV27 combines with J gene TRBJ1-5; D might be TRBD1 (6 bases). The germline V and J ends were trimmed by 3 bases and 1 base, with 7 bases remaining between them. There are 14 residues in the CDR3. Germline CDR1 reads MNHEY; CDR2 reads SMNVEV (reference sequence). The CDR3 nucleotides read TGTGCCAGCAGTTTGAGGGGGAGCAATCAGCCCCAGCATTTT. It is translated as CASSLRGSNQPQHF.

This CDR3 is CASSQLTSPGYGYTF. DNA for the CDR3: TGTGCCAGCAGCCAACTGACCTCTCCAGGCTATGGCTACACCTTC. The chain carries TRBV14 and TRBJ1-2; D call uncertain. CDR3 length: 15 residues. Germline values: CDR1 SGHDN, CDR2 FVKESK. The ends were cut back, 2 bases at V and 4 bases at J, with 14 bases in the middle.

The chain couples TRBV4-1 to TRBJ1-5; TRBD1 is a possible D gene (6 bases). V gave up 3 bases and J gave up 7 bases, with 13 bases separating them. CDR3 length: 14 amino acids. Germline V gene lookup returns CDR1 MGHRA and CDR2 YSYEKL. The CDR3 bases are TGCGCCAGCAGCCATCGACAGGATCCCCAGCCCCAGCATTTT. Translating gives CASSHRQDPQPQHF.

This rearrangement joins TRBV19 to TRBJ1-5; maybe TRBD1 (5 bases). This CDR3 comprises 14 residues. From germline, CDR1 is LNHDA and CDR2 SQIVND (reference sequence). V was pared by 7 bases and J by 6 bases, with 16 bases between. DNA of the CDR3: TGTGCCAGTAATTCCCCAGGGTCGGGTCAGCCCCAGCATTTT. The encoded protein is CASNSPGSGQPQHF.

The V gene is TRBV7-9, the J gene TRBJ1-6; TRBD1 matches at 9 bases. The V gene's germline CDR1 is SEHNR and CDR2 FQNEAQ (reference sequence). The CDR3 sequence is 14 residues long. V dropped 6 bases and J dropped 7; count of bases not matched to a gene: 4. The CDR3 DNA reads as TGTGCCAGCAGGCGGACAGGGGAGAATTCACCCCTCCACTTT. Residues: CASRRTGENSPLHF. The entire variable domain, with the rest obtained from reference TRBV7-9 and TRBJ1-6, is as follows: DTGVSQNPRHKITKRGQNVTFRCDPISEHNRLYWYRQTLGQGPEFLTYFQNEAQLEKSRLLSDRFSAERPKGSFSTLEIQRTEQGDSAMYLCASRRTGENSPLHFGNGTRLTVT.

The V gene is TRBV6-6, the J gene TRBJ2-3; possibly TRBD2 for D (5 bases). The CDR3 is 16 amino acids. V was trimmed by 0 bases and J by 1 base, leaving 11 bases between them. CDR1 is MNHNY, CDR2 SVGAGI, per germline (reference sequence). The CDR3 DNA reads TGTGCCAGCAGTTACTCGATGAGCGGTGGCACAGATACGCAGTATTTT. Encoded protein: CASSYSMSGGTDTQYF.

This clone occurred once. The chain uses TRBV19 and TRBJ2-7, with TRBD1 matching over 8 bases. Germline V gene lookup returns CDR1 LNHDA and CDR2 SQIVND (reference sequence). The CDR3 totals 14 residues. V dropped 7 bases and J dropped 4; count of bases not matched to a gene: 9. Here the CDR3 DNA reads TGTGCCAGTACCCCGACAGGGGCTAATTACGAGCAGTACTTC. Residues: CASTPTGANYEQYF.

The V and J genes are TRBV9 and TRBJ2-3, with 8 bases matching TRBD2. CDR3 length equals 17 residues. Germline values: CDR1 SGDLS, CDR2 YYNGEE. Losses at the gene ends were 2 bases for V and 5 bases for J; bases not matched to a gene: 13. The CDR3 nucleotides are TGTGCCAGCAGCGTGGTATCAGAGAGCGGGGGTTTAGATACGCAGTATTTT. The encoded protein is CASSVVSESGGLDTQYF.

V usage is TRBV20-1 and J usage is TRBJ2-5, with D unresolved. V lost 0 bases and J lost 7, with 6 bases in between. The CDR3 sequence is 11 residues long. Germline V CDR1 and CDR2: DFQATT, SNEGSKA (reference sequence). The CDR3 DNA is TGCAGTGCTAGAGACGACTGGACCCAGTACTTC. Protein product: CSARDDWTQYF.

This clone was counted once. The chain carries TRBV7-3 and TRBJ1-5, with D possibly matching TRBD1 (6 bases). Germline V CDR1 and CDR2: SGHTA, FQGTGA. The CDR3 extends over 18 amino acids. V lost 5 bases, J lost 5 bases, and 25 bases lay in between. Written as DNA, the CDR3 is TGTGCCAGCAGCCTACATAAGAGGACAACCAAGGGGGATCAGCCCCAGCATTTT. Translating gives CASSLHKRTTKGDQPQHF.

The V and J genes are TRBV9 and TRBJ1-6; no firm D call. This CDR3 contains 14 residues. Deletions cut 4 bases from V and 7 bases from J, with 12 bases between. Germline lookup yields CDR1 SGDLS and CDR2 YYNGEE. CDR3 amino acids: CASSPTISNSPLHF. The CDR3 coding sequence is TGTGCCAGCAGCCCGACAATCTCGAATTCACCCCTCCACTTT.

This chain's CDR3 is CASSPTPGQLTGELFF. As DNA, the CDR3 is TGTGCCAGCTCACCGACCCCGGGACAGTTAACCGGGGAGCTGTTTTTT. J is TRBJ2-2 and V is TRBV18, with TRBD1 matching over 7 bases. This CDR3 contains 16 residues. J was trimmed by 5 bases and V by 3 bases; bases with no gene match: 9. In germline, CDR1 is KGHSH, CDR2 LQKENI.

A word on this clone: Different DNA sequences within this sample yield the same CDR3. The CDR3 reads CAISEGQGLAKNIQYF. CDR3 in DNA: TGTGCCATCAGTGAGGGACAGGGTCTAGCCAAAAACATTCAGTACTTC. The J gene is TRBJ2-4, the V gene TRBV10-3; 8 bases match TRBD1. J lost 0 bases, V lost 2 bases, and 3 bases had no gene match. From germline, CDR1 is ENHRY and CDR2 SYGVKD. The CDR3 sequence is 16 residues long.